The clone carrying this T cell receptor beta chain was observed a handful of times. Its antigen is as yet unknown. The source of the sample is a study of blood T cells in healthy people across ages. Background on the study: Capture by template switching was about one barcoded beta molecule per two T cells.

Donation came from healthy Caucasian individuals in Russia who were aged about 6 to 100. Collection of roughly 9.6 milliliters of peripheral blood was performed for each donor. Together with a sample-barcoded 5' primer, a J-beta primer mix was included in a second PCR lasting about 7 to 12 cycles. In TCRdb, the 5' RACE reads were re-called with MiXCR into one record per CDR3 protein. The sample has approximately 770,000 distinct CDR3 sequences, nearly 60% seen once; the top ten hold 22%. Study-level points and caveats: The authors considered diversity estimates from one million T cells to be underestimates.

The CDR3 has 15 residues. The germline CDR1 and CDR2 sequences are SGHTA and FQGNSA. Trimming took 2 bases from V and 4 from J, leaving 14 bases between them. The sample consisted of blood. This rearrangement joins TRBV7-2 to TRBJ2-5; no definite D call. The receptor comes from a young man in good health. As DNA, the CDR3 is TGTGCCAGCAGCTTATCGGGTCGGGTCGGAGAGACCCAGTACTTC. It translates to CASSLSGRVGETQYF. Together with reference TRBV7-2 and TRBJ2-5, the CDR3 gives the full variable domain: GAGVSQSPSNKVTEKGKDVELRCDPISGHTALYWYRQSLGQGLEFLIYFQGNSAPDKSGLPSDRFSAERTGGSVSTLTIQRTQQEDSAVYLCASSLSGRVGETQYFGPGTRLLVL.